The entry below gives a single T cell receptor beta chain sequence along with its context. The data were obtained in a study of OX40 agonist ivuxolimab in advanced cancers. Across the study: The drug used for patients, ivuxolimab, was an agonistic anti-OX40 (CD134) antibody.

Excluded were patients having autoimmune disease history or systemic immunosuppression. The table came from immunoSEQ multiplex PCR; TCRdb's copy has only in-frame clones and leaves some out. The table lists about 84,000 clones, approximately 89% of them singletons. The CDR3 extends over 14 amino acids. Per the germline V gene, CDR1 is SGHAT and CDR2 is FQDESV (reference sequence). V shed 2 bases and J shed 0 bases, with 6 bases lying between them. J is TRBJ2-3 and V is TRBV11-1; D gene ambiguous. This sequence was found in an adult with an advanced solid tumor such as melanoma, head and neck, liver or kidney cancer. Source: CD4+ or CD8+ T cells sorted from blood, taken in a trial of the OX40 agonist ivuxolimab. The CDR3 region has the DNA TGTGCCAGCAGCTTACGGCGGAGCACAGATACGCAGTATTTT. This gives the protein CASSLRRSTDTQYF.